This TCR beta chain came from a study of OX40 agonist ivuxolimab in advanced cancers. With respect to the entire study: Ivuxolimab was a fully human IgG2 agonistic monoclonal antibody targeting the costimulatory receptor OX40 (CD134). Intravenous ivuxolimab was administered to patients every 2 weeks at six dose levels: 0.01, 0.1, 0.3, 1.5, 3 and 10 mg/kg. Among the roughly 50 dose-escalation patients, about 20 had hepatocellular carcinoma, 15 or so melanoma, 9 renal cell carcinoma and 9 head and neck cancer. In the dose-escalation cohort, around four fifths of patients were male, and the mean age was approximately 60 years, with a range of roughly 23 to 85. Prior anti-PD-1, anti-PD-L1 or anti-CTLA-4 therapy was permitted, and about two fifths of dose-escalation patients had received checkpoint inhibitors. Partial responses were achieved by three dose-escalation patients, of whom one had hepatocellular carcinoma and two had cutaneous melanoma. Peripheral TCRbeta sequencing aimed to test whether ivuxolimab altered TCR sequence diversity and caused clonal T-cell expansion. The paper covers the monotherapy dose-escalation part of the phase I ivuxolimab trial, which included N of about 50 patients. What the authors observed across the whole study: Antigen specificity was not determined for the clonally expanded peripheral T cells. At doses of 0.1 to 3.0 mg/kg, clonal expansion of both CD4+ and CD8+ T cells in blood was seen between baseline and week 6. In partial responders in the 0.1-3.0 mg/kg groups, normalized peripheral clonal expansion was found to be among the lowest, especially among CD8+ T cells. Low levels of normalized T-cell clonal expansion were also seen in some nonresponding patients. On average, CD8+ T cells showed more expanded clones than CD4+ T cells after ivuxolimab.

Patients with autoimmune disease history or receiving systemic immunosuppression were excluded from the trial. Peripheral blood for TCR sequencing was collected from all dose cohorts at baseline, on cycle 4 day 1, and on cycle 7 day 1. Samples came from an open-label, multicenter, first-in-human phase I dose-escalation trial of ivuxolimab. Adults with locally advanced or metastatic melanoma, renal cell carcinoma, hepatocellular carcinoma or head and neck squamous cell carcinoma were enrolled in the trial. CD4+ and CD8+ T cells were sorted separately from peripheral blood before TCR sequencing. In the case of this clone: What this receptor recognizes is not known. Base qualities are missing; no much larger clone stands one base away.

Genomic DNA was extracted from sorted cells for sequencing of the TCRbeta CDR3 region. The immunoSEQ Assay was used to sequence the TCRbeta CDR3 regions. This is the immuneACCESS table as TCRdb keeps it, with only in-frame sequences that have V and J called. A part of the clones is gone; compared with another copy, unresolved V genes explain less than half, and the rest is unexplained. The sample profile shows about 69,000 clones; 65% to 80% of them were found once. The biggest ten clones account for around 2% of the sample. This sequence originates from an adult with an advanced solid tumor such as melanoma, head and neck, liver or kidney cancer. The sequencing used CD4+ or CD8+ T cells sorted from blood, collected in a trial of the OX40 agonist ivuxolimab.

The CDR3 is CASSWTSGSLNEQFF. The nucleotide sequence reads TGTGCCAGCAGCTGGACTAGCGGGAGTCTCAATGAGCAGTTCTTC. The chain joins TRBV5-8 to TRBJ2-1; TRBD2 matches 13 bases in the middle. Inclusive of the bounding cysteine and phenylalanine, the CDR3 is 15 residues long. The only DNA kept is the CDR3, 45 bases in frame from the first base. The germline V end is reduced by 3 bases and the J end by 6 bases; junction bases left unmatched: 3. Reading the germline V gene gives CDR1 SGHTS and CDR2 YDEGEE.